These 29 T cell receptor beta chains were all obtained from the same sample, sequenced in a study of T cells in Graves' hyperthyroidism and ophthalmopathy. TCR beta CDR3 regions were amplified from RNA. RT-PCR in the first round (using the HTBI primer set) targeted the TCR CDR3. TCRdb fed the multiplex PCR reads into MiXCR, producing one record per CDR3 protein. In the table there are fewer than 900,000 distinct CDR3 sequences, about a sixth of which are singletons. Material for sequencing was blood. Receptor source: a man younger than 30 with Graves' hyperthyroidism.

This clonotype has at least ten counts. V is TRBV3-1 and J is TRBJ1-1; maybe TRBD1 (6 bases). V gave up 0 bases and J gave up 5 bases, with 19 bases separating them. Germline V gene lookup returns CDR1 LGHDT and CDR2 YNNKEL (reference sequence). The CDR3 is 17 amino acids. Here the CDR3 reads CASSQEGRGGRRTEAFF. The CDR3 region has the DNA TGTGCCAGCAGCCAAGAAGGTAGGGGGGGGCGTCGGACTGAAGCTTTCTTT.

This clonotype has just a few counts. The chain employs TRBV9 and TRBJ2-4; 8 bases match TRBD1. The V gene end was trimmed by 4 bases and the J gene end by 0 bases; junction bases not matched to a gene: 6. Germline values: CDR1 SGDLS, CDR2 YYNGEE. CDR3 length: 16 residues. CDR3 coding DNA: TGTGCCAGCAGCCCGCGGGACAGGACAGCCAAAAACATTCAGTACTTC. This codes for CASSPRDRTAKNIQYF.

In this sample, this clonotype turned up a few times. The V gene is TRBV9, the J gene TRBJ1-6; 7 nucleotides agree with TRBD1. Germline CDR1 SGDLS, CDR2 YYNGEE. The ends lost 7 bases at V and 5 bases at J; junction bases unmatched: 9. The CDR3 consists of 15 residues. The CDR3 region has the DNA TGTGCCAGCGCCCCCGACAGGGTGAATAATTCACCCCTCCACTTT. Translation: CASAPDRVNNSPLHF.

In this sample, this clonotype turned up many times. The chain couples TRBV3-1 to TRBJ2-7; the D gene is possibly TRBD1 (6 bases). CDR3 length equals 14 residues. The germline V and J ends were trimmed by 1 base and 0 bases, with 7 bases remaining between them. CDR1 and CDR2 from the germline V gene are LGHDT and YNNKEL (reference sequence). CDR3 loop: CASSQGDNSYEQYF. CDR3 bases: TGTGCCAGCAGCCAAGGGGACAACTCCTACGAGCAGTACTTC.

This clonotype was detected many times. The rearrangement joins TRBV12-3 or TRBV12-4 to TRBJ2-7; 7 nucleotides agree with TRBD2. The CDR3 is 14 amino acids. V lost 1 base, J lost 7 bases, and 7 bases stayed unmatched. DNA for the CDR3: TGTGCCAGCAGTTTAGGGACGGGAGGCCGGGAGCAGTACTTC. Translated: CASSLGTGGREQYF.

This clonotype was recorded at least ten times. This chain uses TRBV28 with TRBJ1-2, with 10 bases aligning to TRBD1. Germline V gene data show CDR1 as MDHEN and CDR2 as SYDVKM. V gave up 6 bases and J gave up 6 bases; unmatched junction bases: 7. The CDR3 is made up of 14 amino acids. CDR3 region: CASRMTGGLDGYTF. In DNA, the CDR3 is TGTGCCAGCAGGATGACAGGGGGCTTGGATGGCTACACCTTC.

The chain recombines TRBV3-1 with TRBJ2-2; no clear D. The germline CDR1 and CDR2 sequences are LGHDT and YNNKEL (reference sequence). V gave up 0 bases and J gave up 3 bases, with 5 bases separating them. The CDR3 runs to 14 residues. In DNA form, the CDR3 reads TGTGCCAGCAGCCAAGAGGGGTACACCGGGGAGCTGTTTTTT. This gives the protein CASSQEGYTGELFF.

Ten or more counts support this clonotype. This sequence joins TRBV30 and TRBJ2-7, with 7 bases identical to TRBD1. Trimming at V came to 3 bases and at J to 0 bases, leaving 8 bases not matched to a gene. The length of the CDR3 is 15 residues. Germline V gene data show CDR1 as GTSNPN and CDR2 as SVGIG (reference sequence). The CDR3 sequence is CAWSPTGLSSYEQYF. As DNA, the CDR3 is TGTGCCTGGAGCCCGACAGGGTTGAGCTCCTACGAGCAGTACTTC. The full variable domain, completed using reference TRBV30 and TRBJ2-7, is SQTIHQWPATLVQPVGSPLSLECTVEGTSNPNLYWYRQAAGRGLQLLFYSVGIGQISSEVPQNLSASRPQDRQFILSSKKLLLSDSGFYLCAWSPTGLSSYEQYFGPGTRLTVT.

V gene TRBV10-3 combines with J gene TRBJ1-6; no definite D call. This CDR3 region has 16 residues. CDR1 ENHRY and CDR2 SYGVKD come from the germline V gene. V gave up 1 base and J gave up 5 bases, with 12 bases separating them. Written as DNA, the CDR3 is TGTGCCATCAGTGAGTTACCAGCAAAAGATAATTCACCCCTCCACTTT. It yields the protein CAISELPAKDNSPLHF.

There are many counts of this clonotype. This rearrangement joins TRBV14 to TRBJ2-1, with D hard to call. The CDR3 consists of 17 residues. V gave up 0 bases and J gave up 8 bases, with 20 bases separating them. The germline V gene has CDR1 SGHDN and CDR2 FVKESK. The CDR3 nucleotides are TGTGCCAGCAGCCAAGATATCTTTCGGCGCTCCGGTGATGAGCAGTTCTTC. This encodes CASSQDIFRRSGDEQFF.

This clonotype was counted ten times or more. V usage is TRBV7-2 and J usage is TRBJ2-7; 8 bases are a match to TRBD1. Unmatched junction bases numbered 4, after V lost 0 bases and J lost 3 bases. Germline assignment: CDR1 SGHTA and CDR2 FQGNSA. This CDR3 is 15 amino acids long. CDR3 coding DNA: TGTGCCAGCAGCTTAGCTCCTACAGGGGGCTACGAGCAGTACTTC. Its protein product is CASSLAPTGGYEQYF.

This rearrangement joins TRBV28 to TRBJ1-6; 7 bases align to TRBD1. CDR3 length equals 15 residues. Germline V lookup: CDR1 MDHEN, CDR2 SYDVKM. The V and J ends lost 5 bases and 7 bases, in that order; junction bases with no gene match: 8. CDR3 bases: TGTGCCAGCAGTAAGCCGGGACAGAAAAATTCACCCCTCCACTTT. It specifies CASSKPGQKNSPLHF.

There are many counts of this clonotype. This chain links TRBV18 with TRBJ1-2; TRBD1 might be the D (6 bases). Per germline, CDR1 KGHSH and CDR2 LQKENI. This CDR3 has 15 residues. V gave up 4 bases and J gave up 1 base, with 13 bases separating them. CDR3 sequence reads: CASSQDRTINYGYTF. The CDR3 DNA is TGTGCCAGCTCACAAGACAGGACCATTAACTATGGCTACACCTTC.

This sequence joins TRBV12-3 or TRBV12-4 and TRBJ1-4; D possibly corresponds to TRBD1 (6 bases). The CDR3 is 14 residues long. The germline V and J ends were trimmed by 6 bases and 7 bases, with 15 bases remaining between them. Written as DNA, the CDR3 is TGTGCCAGCAGCAGGGACACCGGGGCTGAAAAACTGTTTTTT. It is translated as CASSRDTGAEKLFF.

The V and J genes are TRBV19 and TRBJ1-1, with D possibly TRBD1 on 6 matching bases. Trimming took 7 bases from V and 0 from J, leaving 15 bases between them. This CDR3 spans 15 amino acids. Germline-derived CDR1 and CDR2 are LNHDA and SQIVND (reference sequence). CDR3 DNA sequence: TGTGCCAGTAACCCGGACAGTAACATGAACACTGAAGCTTTCTTT. Encoded protein: CASNPDSNMNTEAFF.

The table lists this clonotype with many counts. The chain carries TRBV10-2 and TRBJ2-7, with D unresolved. The CDR3 has 12 residues. The V and J ends lost 2 bases and 4 bases respectively, with 6 bases between them. Germline assignment: CDR1 WSHSY and CDR2 SAAADI. CDR3 protein: CASSEPNYEQYF. The CDR3 DNA sequence: TGCGCCAGCAGTGAGCCGAATTACGAGCAGTACTTC.

The chain has TRBV6-1 and TRBJ1-2; 9 bases map to TRBD1. Germline CDR1 is MNHNS and CDR2 is SASEGT. The CDR3 sequence is 16 residues long. The ends lost 5 bases at V and 1 base at J; junction bases unmatched: 8. The CDR3 DNA reads TGTGCCAGCAGTTTCCTACCGGGACAGGGTAACTATGGCTACACCTTC. This codes for CASSFLPGQGNYGYTF.

In DNA, the CDR3 is TGTGCCATCAGTGATATAGGGACAGACTCCTACGAGCAGTACTTC. The encoded protein is CAISDIGTDSYEQYF. The rearrangement links TRBV10-3 to TRBJ2-7, with TRBD1 identical over 7 bases. Looked up from germline, CDR1 is ENHRY and CDR2 is SYGVKD. The ends lost 3 bases at V and 0 bases at J; junction bases unmatched: 5. This CDR3 has 15 amino acids.

This clonotype has a handful of counts. The V gene is TRBV10-3, the J gene TRBJ1-1; D not certain. Germline loops: CDR1 ENHRY, CDR2 SYGVKD. The CDR3 length is 14 residues. V shed 0 bases and J shed 6 bases, with 11 bases lying between them. Here the CDR3 DNA reads TGTGCCATCAGTGAGTCGGGCGTAGCCCCTGAAGCTTTCTTT. This gives the protein CAISESGVAPEAFF.

The chain uses TRBV20-1 and TRBJ1-5, with D hard to call. Trimming removed 3 bases from V and 0 bases from J, with 15 bases in between. Germline V lookup: CDR1 DFQATT, CDR2 SNEGSKA (reference sequence). The CDR3 sequence is 16 residues long. The CDR3 bases are TGCAGTGCTAGCGACGCGGCGGGGTATAGCAATCAGCCCCAGCATTTT. This codes for CSASDAAGYSNQPQHF.

CDR3 coding DNA: TGTGCCAGCTTGGGGCCAGGGGCTAGTCCCTCTGGGGCCAACGTCCTGACTTTC. Its protein product is CASLGPGASPSGANVLTF. V and J are TRBV2 and TRBJ2-6; TRBD1 might be the D (6 bases). The V end lost 8 bases, the J end lost 0 bases, and 20 bases lay between the germline ends. This CDR3 has 18 amino acids. Germline assignment: CDR1 SNHLY and CDR2 FYNNEI.

This clonotype was seen a handful of times. The chain combines TRBV10-3 with TRBJ2-7; D could derive from TRBD1 or TRBD2 (6 bases each). V lost 3 bases, J lost 4 bases, and 13 bases lay in between. Germline CDR1 reads ENHRY; CDR2 reads SYGVKD. This CDR3 region has 14 residues. The CDR3 protein is CAISDDRGLYEQYF. The CDR3 DNA is TGTGCCATCAGTGATGACCGGGGGCTATACGAGCAGTACTTC.

The chain links TRBV20-1 to TRBJ1-1; TRBD1 matches at 12 bases. There are 17 residues in the CDR3. The germline V gene has CDR1 DFQATT and CDR2 SNEGSKA (reference sequence). The J segment lost 0 bases and the V segment lost 0 bases, leaving 5 bases of the junction unmatched. CDR3 sequence: CSARDRDRGPMNTEAFF. CDR3 DNA: TGCAGTGCTAGAGATCGGGACAGGGGGCCTATGAACACTGAAGCTTTCTTT.

V and J are TRBV4-1 and TRBJ2-2; TRBD2 matches at 14 bases. Trimming cost V 4 bases and J 7 bases; bases outside gene matches: 8. This CDR3 contains 17 residues. CDR1 and CDR2 from the germline V gene are MGHRA and YSYEKL. In nucleotides, the CDR3 is TGCGCCAGCAGCCTGACCCCGGGACTAGCGGGAGTCGGGGAGCTGTTTTTT. Residues: CASSLTPGLAGVGELFF.

The gene calls are TRBV19 and TRBJ2-3; 9 bases match TRBD2. The germline V gene has CDR1 LNHDA and CDR2 SQIVND (reference sequence). V lost 7 bases and J lost 4; bases outside the gene matches: 9. The length of the CDR3 is 15 residues. Here the CDR3 DNA reads TGTGCCAGTACCCGGGGTAGCGGGAGACCAGATACGCAGTATTTT. The encoded protein is CASTRGSGRPDTQYF. The variable domain in full, with the rest retrieved from reference TRBV19 and TRBJ2-3, is DGGITQSPKYLFRKEGQNVTLSCEQNLNHDAMYWYRQDPGQGLRLIYYSQIVNDFQKGDIAEGYSVSREKKESFPLTVTSAQKNPTAFYLCASTRGSGRPDTQYFGPGTRLTVL.

The chain employs TRBV7-2 and TRBJ2-1; 7 nucleotides line up with TRBD1. Trimming at V came to 4 bases and at J to 4 bases, leaving 4 bases not matched to a gene. The CDR3 totals 14 residues. From germline, CDR1 is SGHTA and CDR2 FQGNSA. The CDR3, as DNA: TGTGCCAGCAGCTCCGGGACAGAGTACAATGAGCAGTTCTTC. It specifies CASSSGTEYNEQFF. Combining the CDR3 with reference TRBV7-2 and TRBJ2-1 gives the whole variable domain GAGVSQSPSNKVTEKGKDVELRCDPISGHTALYWYRQSLGQGLEFLIYFQGNSAPDKSGLPSDRFSAERTGGSVSTLTIQRTQQEDSAVYLCASSSGTEYNEQFFGPGTRLTVL.

The chain links TRBV11-3 to TRBJ2-1, with D possibly matching TRBD2 (5 bases). The CDR3 is 14 residues long. V was clipped by 1 base and J by 10 bases, with 14 bases between them. Germline loops: CDR1 SGHNT, CDR2 YENEEA. The CDR3 DNA sequence: TGTGCCAGCAGCTTAGCTAGCTGGGTCCAGGAGCAGTTCTTC. It specifies CASSLASWVQEQFF.

The table lists this clonotype with many counts. This chain's CDR3 is CASSFGGSGTYEQYF. The CDR3 region has the DNA TGTGCCAGCAGTTTTGGGGGGAGCGGGACTTACGAGCAGTACTTC. This chain joins TRBV12-3 or TRBV12-4 and TRBJ2-7, with 7 bases fitting TRBD2. The V and J ends lost 3 bases and 4 bases, in that order; junction bases with no gene match: 9. The CDR3 runs 15 residues.

This clonotype was seen a handful of times. The chain combines TRBV5-1 with TRBJ1-2, with 7 bases fitting TRBD1. Germline CDR1 SGHRS, CDR2 YFSETQ. The V gene end was trimmed by 5 bases and the J gene end by 8 bases; junction bases not matched to a gene: 9. CDR3 size: 13 residues. CDR3 residues: CASRRQGSDGYTF. Written as DNA, the CDR3 is TGCGCCAGCAGAAGACAGGGTTCGGACGGCTACACCTTC.